The source of this T cell receptor (beta chain) is a study of T cell responses to AZD1222 COVID-19 vaccine. Study-wide points: It was only after the peak T cell response that any repertoires were sampled.

CDR1 is SNHLY and CDR2 is FYNNEI in the germline V gene. The CDR3 sequence is 12 residues long. Trimming took 5 bases from V and 3 from J, leaving 8 bases between them. The data were produced by immunoSEQ multiplex PCR, yet TCRdb's version contains in-frame clones alone and is incomplete. The data show about 100,000 clones, with 88% seen just once and 1.8% held by the top ten. A remark on this clone: Its matching antigen is unknown.

Here the sequenced sample was peripheral blood, taken on day 0 of AZD1222 vaccination. This sequence joins TRBV2 and TRBJ2-7; D is perhaps TRBD2 (5 bases). This TCR derives from an adult in good health. The CDR3 DNA reads as TGTGCCAGCAGTTCGAGGGACTACGAGCAGTACTTC. This encodes CASSSRDYEQYF.